Below, 27 T cell receptor beta chains from the same sample are listed, as sequenced in a study of beta chain features in type 1 diabetes. Isolated RNA was reverse transcribed in full, so expressed TCRB transcripts were sequenced. Only in-frame clones appear in the TCRdb table, and some are missing; sequencing was by immunoSEQ multiplex PCR. Found here are 300,000 to 350,000 clones, around 13% of them singletons; the top ten hold under 8.5%. Sequencing used central memory CD4+ T cells from blood. These receptors originate from a man aged 25-45 years in good health.

This clone was counted ten times or more. The CDR3, as DNA: TGTGCCAGTAGTATCCGGACAGGCCCCAAAGCCGAAAAACTGTTTTTT. It translates to CASSIRTGPKAEKLFF. This chain joins TRBV19 and TRBJ1-4; TRBD1 matches at 7 bases. The CDR3 is made up of 16 amino acids. CDR1 and CDR2 from the germline V gene are LNHDA and SQIVND (reference sequence). With 3 bases clipped from V and 8 bases from J, the junction kept 12 bases outside the gene matches.

The CDR3 here is CASSRASTAYEQYF. The DNA for the CDR3 is TGCGCCAGCAGCCGGGCCTCGACCGCCTACGAGCAGTACTTC. The chain joins TRBV4-1 to TRBJ2-7; D is unresolved. V was shortened by 4 bases and J by 2 bases, with 12 bases between the two germline ends. From germline, CDR1 is MGHRA and CDR2 YSYEKL. The CDR3 has 14 amino acids.

This clone was seen more than once but under ten times. The CDR3 region has the DNA TGTGCCAGCAGTTACAACTTGGCGGCGTTGAGCACTGAAGCTTTCTTT. Translated, it gives CASSYNLAALSTEAFF. V gene TRBV6-5 combines with J gene TRBJ1-1, with D unclear. CDR3 length equals 16 residues. Germline-derived CDR1 and CDR2 are MNHEY and SVGAGI. V gave up 2 bases and J gave up 4 bases, with 17 bases separating them.

There are a few counts of this clone. CDR3 bases: TGTGCCAGCTCACAACTAGCGGACCAAGAGACCCAGTACTTC. It encodes CASSQLADQETQYF. This chain uses TRBV18 with TRBJ2-5; TRBD2 matches at 8 bases. This CDR3 has 14 residues. The junction had 1 base not matched to a gene; V was cut back by 4 bases and J by 0 bases. Germline V CDR1 and CDR2: KGHSH, LQKENI.

This clone was seen only a few times. The chain couples TRBV7-9 to TRBJ1-5, with TRBD1 matching over 8 bases. Germline V gene lookup returns CDR1 SEHNR and CDR2 FQNEAQ (reference sequence). This CDR3 region has 13 residues. The V segment lost 5 bases and the J segment 5 bases; nucleotides outside the gene matches: 2. The CDR3 region has the DNA TGTGCCAGCAGCGCGACAGGGGATCAGCCCCAGCATTTT. Encoded protein: CASSATGDQPQHF.

Only a few counts were recorded for this clone. The chain combines TRBV6-1 with TRBJ2-3; 10 positions match TRBD2. The CDR3 totals 16 residues. J lost 3 bases, V lost 3 bases, and 6 bases had no gene match. From germline, CDR1 is MNHNS and CDR2 SASEGT. CDR3 amino acids: CASSDLAGVITDTQYF. In DNA, the CDR3 is TGTGCCAGCAGTGATCTAGCGGGAGTAATAACAGATACGCAGTATTTT.

This clone was picked up a small number of times. CDR3 sequence reads: CSVERGTGSSGNTIYF. Written as DNA, the CDR3 is TGCAGCGTTGAAAGGGGAACAGGGTCCTCTGGAAACACCATATATTTT. The chain employs TRBV29-1 and TRBJ1-3; D perhaps matches TRBD1 (6 bases). Germline CDR1 reads SQVTM; CDR2 reads ANQGSEA. Trimming cost V 2 bases and J 0 bases, with 14 bases left between them. The CDR3 consists of 16 residues.

This clone was counted at least ten times. This chain joins TRBV10-3 and TRBJ1-1; D gene ambiguous. Germline V gene sequence: CDR1 ENHRY, CDR2 SYGVKD. Trimming stripped 10 bases from V and 3 bases from J, with 15 bases between. The CDR3 has 13 amino acids. CDR3 in DNA: TGTGCCACCTCGACATCGATTGACACTGAAGCTTTCTTT. Amino acid sequence: CATSTSIDTEAFF.

The chain combines TRBV6-1 with TRBJ1-6, with 7 bases lining up with TRBD1. J gave up 5 bases and V 6 bases, and 7 bases lay outside the gene matches. The germline CDR1 and CDR2 sequences are MNHNS and SASEGT. This CDR3 spans 15 amino acids. The CDR3 is CASSKQGMNNSPLHF. CDR3 DNA: TGTGCCAGCAGCAAACAGGGGATGAATAATTCACCCCTCCACTTT.

The gene calls are TRBV9 and TRBJ2-3; possibly TRBD2 for D (6 bases). This CDR3 spans 15 amino acids. Trimming stripped 7 bases from V and 3 bases from J, with 18 bases between. CDR1 and CDR2 from the germline V gene are SGDLS and YYNGEE. The CDR3 is CASAGTGVGTDTQYF. CDR3 DNA: TGTGCCAGCGCTGGGACGGGAGTCGGTACAGATACGCAGTATTTT.

The rearrangement links TRBV13 to TRBJ1-2; 7 bases are shared with TRBD1. V lost 2 bases and J lost 5; bases outside the gene matches: 11. This CDR3 region has 16 residues. Germline V gene sequence: CDR1 PRHDT, CDR2 FYEKMQ (reference sequence). CDR3 residues: CASSLFGAQGSYGYTF. The CDR3 DNA reads as TGTGCCAGCAGCTTATTTGGTGCACAGGGGTCGTATGGCTACACCTTC.

This clone was detected only a few times. V is TRBV7-2 and J is TRBJ1-5; D is undetermined. CDR3 size: 13 residues. Germline CDR1 SGHTA, CDR2 FQGNSA. The germline V and J ends were trimmed by 2 bases and 5 bases, with 7 bases remaining between them. This CDR3 is CASSLNNDQPQHF. The CDR3 DNA reads TGTGCCAGCAGCTTAAATAACGATCAGCCCCAGCATTTT.

DNA for the CDR3: TGTGCCAGCAGCTCCCAGGTAGAGGGGACTGAAGCTTTCTTT. Its translation: CASSSQVEGTEAFF. V usage is TRBV5-4 and J usage is TRBJ1-1; D might be TRBD1 (5 bases). The CDR3 runs to 14 residues. Deletions cut 3 bases from V and 5 bases from J, with 14 bases between. Germline V gene lookup returns CDR1 SGHNT and CDR2 YYREEE (reference sequence). Full variable domain (rest looked up from reference TRBV5-4 and TRBJ1-1): ETGVTQSPTHLIKTRGQQVTLRCSSQSGHNTVSWYQQALGQGPQFIFQYYREEENGRGNFPPRFSGLQFPNYSSELNVNALELDDSALYLCASSSQVEGTEAFFGQGTRLTVV.

In its sample, this clone was seen a few times. V and J are TRBV6-6 and TRBJ2-5; D unclear. V lost 5 bases, J lost 9 bases, and 19 bases lay in between. The CDR3 contains 14 residues. The germline V gene has CDR1 MNHNY and CDR2 SVGAGI (reference sequence). The CDR3 bases are TGTGCCAGCAGTCGATACGGCAGGATAGGGTCCCAGTACTTC. It is translated as CASSRYGRIGSQYF.

This clone was counted only a few times. J is TRBJ2-5 and V is TRBV7-9; 9 positions match TRBD1. J gave up 6 bases and V 1 base, and 3 bases lay outside the gene matches. Germline V gene lookup returns CDR1 SEHNR and CDR2 FQNEAQ (reference sequence). The CDR3 consists of 14 residues. Here the CDR3 reads CASSLEGQGQTQYF. CDR3 in DNA: TGTGCCAGCAGCTTAGAGGGACAGGGACAGACCCAGTACTTC.

The chain is built from TRBV6-5 and TRBJ2-3; 7 bases align to TRBD1. Germline CDR1 reads MNHEY; CDR2 reads SVGAGI. V lost 4 bases to trimming and J lost 1 base; unmatched junction nucleotides: 5. This CDR3 spans 15 amino acids. In nucleotides, the CDR3 is TGTGCCAGCAGTTTACAGGGGTCCGGCACAGATACGCAGTATTTT. Translation: CASSLQGSGTDTQYF.

This clone was counted only a few times. At the DNA level, this CDR3 is encoded by other sequences in the same sample as well. The rearrangement uses TRBV6-5 and TRBJ2-5; 15 bases match TRBD2. This CDR3 is 15 amino acids long. The J segment lost 4 bases and the V segment lost 4 bases, leaving 1 base of the junction unmatched. Germline assignment: CDR1 MNHEY and CDR2 SVGAGI. Here the CDR3 DNA reads TGTGCCAGCAGTTCGGGACTAGCGGGAGGAGAGACCCAGTACTTC. Translated, it gives CASSSGLAGGETQYF.

A word on this clone: The junction departs from germline at one end; a sequencing error may be responsible. The CDR3 nucleotides are TGCGCCAGCAGCCAATCTCCGGGGTCCAATGAGCAGTTCTTC. This gives the protein CASSQSPGSNEQFF. This chain uses TRBV5-4 with TRBJ2-1; TRBD2 might be the D (5 bases). CDR3 length equals 14 residues. Germline CDR1 and CDR2: SGHNT and YYREEE (reference sequence).

About this clone: The sample contains more than one DNA sequence encoding this CDR3. The V gene is TRBV19, the J gene TRBJ2-1, with TRBD1 as a possible D gene (5 bases). V dropped 3 bases and J dropped 4 bases, with 10 bases sitting between them. The CDR3 is 14 amino acids. Germline V lookup: CDR1 LNHDA, CDR2 SQIVND (reference sequence). DNA of the CDR3: TGTGCCAGTAGTATGAGGCAGGGTTACAATGAGCAGTTCTTC. Translating it yields CASSMRQGYNEQFF.

This clone was picked up a small number of times. The chain couples TRBV6-6 to TRBJ2-7, with D maybe TRBD1 (6 bases). CDR3 size: 15 residues. Trimming cost V 6 bases and J 1 base, with 16 bases left between them. In germline, CDR1 is MNHNY, CDR2 SVGAGI (reference sequence). The CDR3 here is CASSAGVTSSYEQYV. For the CDR3, the DNA is TGTGCCAGCAGCGCAGGGGTCACCTCGTCCTACGAGCAGTACGTC.

This clone was observed at least ten times. CDR3 in amino acids: CASSSGPKTTQYF. CDR3 coding DNA: TGTGCCAGCAGCTCCGGGCCGAAGACGACCCAGTACTTC. The chain joins TRBV5-5 to TRBJ2-5; D call uncertain. V lost 3 bases and J 7 bases, leaving 13 bases between the germline ends. In germline, CDR1 is SGHKS, CDR2 YYEKEE (reference sequence). The CDR3 is 13 amino acids.

This clone was recorded a few times. J is TRBJ1-2 and V is TRBV5-1; 8 bases align to TRBD1. V dropped 0 bases and J dropped 0; count of bases not matched to a gene: 4. The CDR3 sequence is 16 residues long. The germline gives CDR1 SGHRS, CDR2 YFSETQ. CDR3 nucleotide sequence: TGCGCCAGCAGCTTGGGCCCGGACAGGGCTAACTATGGCTACACCTTC. This translates into CASSLGPDRANYGYTF.

Regarding this clone: Other DNA sequences in the sample encode the same CDR3. This chain connects TRBV29-1 to TRBJ1-1; tentative D call: TRBD1 (5 bases). Germline values: CDR1 SQVTM, CDR2 ANQGSEA. With 4 bases removed from V and 0 bases from J, the gap between germline ends came to 9 bases. The CDR3 extends over 13 amino acids. The CDR3 sequence is CSVGEGMNTEAFF. For the CDR3, the DNA is TGCAGCGTTGGAGAGGGGATGAACACTGAAGCTTTCTTT.

This clone was detected only a few times. CDR3 sequence (DNA): TGCGCCAGCAGTTCGCAGGGGGGTGAAGAGACCCAGTACTTC. Translating it yields CASSSQGGEETQYF. V and J are TRBV5-1 and TRBJ2-5, with D tentatively TRBD1 (7 bases). From germline, CDR1 is SGHRS and CDR2 YFSETQ. CDR3 length equals 14 residues. With 5 bases removed from V and 3 bases from J, the gap between germline ends came to 14 bases.

For the CDR3, the DNA is TGTGCCAGCACAACAGACTACGAGCAGTACGTC. It encodes CASTTDYEQYV. V is TRBV6-1 and J is TRBJ2-7, with D unclear. Germline V lookup: CDR1 MNHNS, CDR2 SASEGT. The CDR3 covers 11 residues. The V gene lost 7 bases and the J gene lost 3 bases, with 7 bases spanning the gap.

This chain uses TRBV6-1 with TRBJ2-2; a weak D match, TRBD1 (6 bases). This CDR3 is 12 amino acids long. Germline V gene lookup returns CDR1 MNHNS and CDR2 SASEGT. The germline V and J ends were trimmed by 7 bases and 8 bases, with 11 bases remaining between them. CDR3 DNA sequence: TGTGCCAGCACTATCGGGACAGGGGAGCTGTTTTTT. Translation: CASTIGTGELFF.

This chain connects TRBV5-4 to TRBJ2-5, with D hard to call. This CDR3 spans 14 amino acids. Per germline, CDR1 SGHNT and CDR2 YYREEE (reference sequence). Deletions cut 2 bases from V and 1 base from J, with 9 bases between. The CDR3 coding sequence is TGTGCCAGCAGCTTAGGAATTGCCCAAGAGACCCAGTACTTC. It is translated as CASSLGIAQETQYF.